What follows are 21 T cell receptor beta chains derived from one specimen sequenced in a study of Graves' ophthalmopathy and Graves' hyperthyroidism. Researchers took RNA transcripts and amplified TCR beta CDR3 regions from them. Second-round multiplex PCR followed a first-round RT-PCR using HTBI primers. TCRdb analysed the multiplex PCR reads with MiXCR anew, one entry per CDR3 protein. The data show 360,000 or so distinct CDR3 sequences, around 17% seen once. Sequenced: peripheral blood. These receptors were collected from a woman younger than 35 with Graves' ophthalmopathy.

In this sample, this clonotype turned up many times. The gene calls are TRBV12-3 or TRBV12-4 and TRBJ2-7; TRBD1 is a possible D gene (6 bases). The CDR3 totals 14 residues. Trimming took off 4 bases at V and 4 bases at J, with 14 bases between the two ends. DNA for the CDR3: TGTGCCAGCAGTTCTCTGGGACACCGTTACGAGCAGTACTTC. Its protein is CASSSLGHRYEQYF.

This clonotype has ten or more counts. The chain employs TRBV30 and TRBJ1-1; D ambiguous. Germline assignment: CDR1 GTSNPN and CDR2 SVGIG (reference sequence). The CDR3 is made up of 15 amino acids. V was trimmed by 0 bases and J by 0 bases, leaving 11 bases between them. The CDR3 reads CAWSVPAGMNTEAFF. The DNA for the CDR3 is TGTGCCTGGAGTGTACCGGCAGGTATGAACACTGAAGCTTTCTTT.

This clonotype was counted at least ten times. This rearrangement joins TRBV28 to TRBJ2-5; TRBD2 aligns across 8 bases. The CDR3 runs 16 residues. Per germline, CDR1 MDHEN and CDR2 SYDVKM. The J segment lost 4 bases and the V segment lost 5 bases, leaving 12 bases of the junction unmatched. This chain's CDR3 is CASSTGLARGVETQYF. In DNA form, the CDR3 reads TGTGCCAGCAGTACTGGACTAGCACGGGGCGTAGAGACCCAGTACTTC.

CDR3 loop: CASSKSGGREETQYF. DNA of the CDR3: TGTGCCAGTAGCAAATCCGGGGGACGGGAAGAGACCCAGTACTTC. The genes are TRBV19 and TRBJ2-5; TRBD2 is a possible D gene (6 bases). CDR1 is LNHDA, CDR2 SQIVND, per germline (reference sequence). This CDR3 contains 15 residues. Trimming cost V 6 bases and J 3 bases, with 17 bases left between them.

This clonotype came up a few times. The genes are TRBV28 and TRBJ1-6; TRBD1 aligns across 9 bases. V lost 5 bases, J lost 6 bases, and 5 bases stayed unmatched. This CDR3 has 15 residues. Per the germline V gene, CDR1 is MDHEN and CDR2 is SYDVKM. CDR3 coding DNA: TGTGCCAGCAGTATTATGGGACAGGGTAATTCACCCCTCCACTTT. It translates to CASSIMGQGNSPLHF.

The chain has TRBV18 and TRBJ1-1, with unresolved D. The V end lost 5 bases, the J end lost 3 bases, and 16 bases lay between the germline ends. CDR1 and CDR2 (germline): KGHSH, LQKENI. This CDR3 contains 15 residues. The CDR3 loop reads CASSTGIGLDTEAFF. The CDR3 DNA sequence: TGTGCCAGCTCAACGGGAATTGGCCTGGACACTGAAGCTTTCTTT.

J is TRBJ2-5 and V is TRBV7-9; 9 nucleotides agree with TRBD1. The J segment lost 4 bases and the V segment lost 5 bases, leaving 8 bases of the junction unmatched. Germline V gene lookup returns CDR1 SEHNR and CDR2 FQNEAQ (reference sequence). This CDR3 spans 15 amino acids. The CDR3 bases are TGTGCCAGCAGCCGCCGGGACAGGGTTGGAGAGACCCAGTACTTC. Encoded protein: CASSRRDRVGETQYF.

The sample holds many counts of this clonotype. The chain uses TRBV7-2 and TRBJ2-7; no firm D call. The CDR3 has 13 residues. V dropped 3 bases and J dropped 1 base, with 7 bases sitting between them. Germline V gene data show CDR1 as SGHTA and CDR2 as FQGNSA. CDR3 in amino acids: CASSFSLSYEQYF. The CDR3 region has the DNA TGTGCCAGCAGCTTCTCCCTATCCTACGAGCAGTACTTC.

The sample holds many counts of this clonotype. V is TRBV5-1 and J is TRBJ1-3; 8 bases agree with TRBD1. This CDR3 has 17 residues. The germline CDR1 and CDR2 sequences are SGHRS and YFSETQ. V gave up 4 bases and J gave up 0 bases; unmatched junction bases: 9. CDR3 sequence: CASSLPGQADSGNTIYF. CDR3 in DNA: TGCGCCAGCAGCCTCCCGGGACAGGCCGACTCTGGAAACACCATATATTTT. Using reference TRBV5-1 and TRBJ1-3 for the parts outside the CDR3, the full variable domain is KAGVTQTPRYLIKTRGQQVTLSCSPISGHRSVSWYQQTPGQGLQFLFEYFSETQRNKGNFPGRFSGRQFSNSRSEMNVSTLELGDSALYLCASSLPGQADSGNTIYFGEGSWLTVV.

This clonotype was observed at least ten times. The V gene is TRBV5-1, the J gene TRBJ2-5; 9 bases match TRBD1. CDR3 length equals 16 residues. V was pared by 4 bases and J by 5 bases, with 12 bases of the junction left unmatched. CDR1 is SGHRS and CDR2 is YFSETQ in the germline V gene. Written as DNA, the CDR3 is TGCGCCAGCAGCCCAACAGGGGGCCCCCCGTGGGAGACCCAGTACTTC. This encodes CASSPTGGPPWETQYF.

This chain connects TRBV6-1 to TRBJ1-2; D is unclear. V lost 0 bases to trimming and J lost 8 bases, with 16 bases between them. Germline-derived CDR1 and CDR2 are MNHNS and SASEGT. This CDR3 contains 15 residues. The CDR3 nucleotides are TGTGCCAGCAGTGAAGCGCAAGTAATACGTCGCGGCTACACCTTC. This gives the protein CASSEAQVIRRGYTF.

This clonotype was seen at least ten times. The rearrangement uses TRBV28 and TRBJ2-7; 7 positions match TRBD2. Germline CDR1 reads MDHEN; CDR2 reads SYDVKM. With 7 bases clipped from V and 3 bases from J, the junction kept 6 bases outside the gene matches. CDR3 size: 13 residues. For the CDR3, the DNA is TGTGCCAGCACGGCGGGGGAGAACTACGAGCAGTACTTC. Amino acids: CASTAGENYEQYF.

This clonotype was seen only a few times. This sequence joins TRBV11-2 and TRBJ1-5; 7 bases fit TRBD1. With 3 bases clipped from V and 1 base from J, the junction kept 3 bases outside the gene matches. Germline lookup yields CDR1 SGHAT and CDR2 FQNNGV. The CDR3 extends over 15 amino acids. CDR3 DNA sequence: TGTGCCAGCAGCTTGAACAGGGGAAGCAATCAGCCCCAGCATTTT. Amino acids: CASSLNRGSNQPQHF.

This clonotype was counted at least ten times. The chain has TRBV6-1 and TRBJ2-5; D gene ambiguous. The CDR3 loop spans 12 amino acids. The ends were cut back, 10 bases at V and 1 base at J, with 10 bases in the middle. Per germline, CDR1 MNHNS and CDR2 SASEGT. The CDR3 DNA reads as TGTGCCACCCTCGACCTCCAAGAGACCCAGTACTTC. Translated, it gives CATLDLQETQYF.

There are many counts of this clonotype. The chain recombines TRBV12-3 or TRBV12-4 with TRBJ1-2; possibly TRBD1 for D (6 bases). The CDR3 is 12 residues long. Trimming stripped 6 bases from V and 5 bases from J, with 10 bases between. Written as DNA, the CDR3 is TGTGCCAGCAGCCCAGGGGTATATGGCTACACCTTC. Translating gives CASSPGVYGYTF.

The CDR3 loop reads CASSVSSHRGITGELFF. Here the CDR3 DNA reads TGTGCCAGCAGCGTAAGCTCCCACAGGGGGATCACCGGGGAGCTGTTTTTT. This chain connects TRBV9 to TRBJ2-2; TRBD1 matches 8 bases. CDR3 length: 17 amino acids. The trim removed 1 base at V and 4 bases at J, leaving 9 bases unmatched. Germline V CDR1 and CDR2: SGDLS, YYNGEE.

This rearrangement joins TRBV19 to TRBJ2-2; D remains ambiguous. Looked up from germline, CDR1 is LNHDA and CDR2 is SQIVND (reference sequence). The CDR3 sequence is 12 residues long. Trimming stripped 8 bases from V and 6 bases from J, with 10 bases between. The CDR3 bases are TGTGCCAGTGGCTCAGACTCCGGGGAGCTGTTTTTT. This gives the protein CASGSDSGELFF.

This chain joins TRBV5-1 and TRBJ1-2; D is perhaps TRBD1 (5 bases). The germline CDR1 and CDR2 sequences are SGHRS and YFSETQ. The CDR3 is made up of 13 amino acids. V lost 0 bases, J lost 7 bases, and 10 bases lay in between. The CDR3 loop reads CASSLEGFSGYTF. The CDR3 DNA is TGCGCCAGCAGCTTGGAGGGGTTCTCTGGCTACACCTTC.

This clonotype was picked up a small number of times. V usage is TRBV3-1 and J usage is TRBJ1-1; possibly TRBD1 for D (5 bases). Trimming removed 0 bases from V and 3 bases from J, with 23 bases in between. Per germline, CDR1 LGHDT and CDR2 YNNKEL (reference sequence). The CDR3 extends over 19 amino acids. CDR3 residues: CASSQDDGRVRVIDTEAFF. CDR3 bases: TGTGCCAGCAGCCAAGATGATGGCAGGGTGAGGGTAATTGACACTGAAGCTTTCTTT.

This clonotype came up many times. The chain links TRBV27 to TRBJ2-3; the D is unclear. V gave up 5 bases and J gave up 0 bases, with 9 bases separating them. The CDR3 runs 14 residues. The germline CDR1 and CDR2 sequences are MNHEY and SMNVEV (reference sequence). CDR3 nucleotides: TGTGCCAGCAGTCCCCGGATTAGCACAGATACGCAGTATTTT. Its protein is CASSPRISTDTQYF.

This clonotype has a count of ten or more. This sequence joins TRBV6-2 or TRBV6-3 and TRBJ2-7; TRBD1 matches 11 bases. This CDR3 has 14 residues. Germline CDR1 reads MNHEY; CDR2 reads SVGEGT. Trimming at V came to 8 bases and at J to 2 bases, leaving 5 bases not matched to a gene. CDR3: CASSDRGRAYEQYF. CDR3 nucleotides: TGTGCCAGCTCGGACAGGGGGCGCGCCTACGAGCAGTACTTC.